One and the same sample provided the 24 T cell receptor beta chains below, sequenced in a study of cytomegalovirus exposure and HLA in healthy donors. The primer mix had 60 Vbeta and 13 Jbeta primers. Repertoires were generated with immunoSEQ multiplex PCR, while TCRdb's copy carries only in-frame clones and drops some. This table holds 300,000 or so clones, roughly 81% found once. Sample: PBMCs. These receptors were obtained from a woman in her thirties or forties in good health and CMV-seropositive.

The genes are TRBV5-4 and TRBJ2-5; the D is unclear. Judging by the DNA end, TRBJ2-7 fits better; the J call may be wrong. The CDR3 spans 11 residues. Germline-derived CDR1 and CDR2 are SGHNT and YYREEE (reference sequence). In nucleotides, the CDR3 is TGTGCCAGCAGCTCGAATTACGAGCAGTACTTC. Protein sequence: CASSSNYEQYF.

This sequence joins TRBV7-3 and TRBJ2-1; D is unresolved. CDR3 size: 12 residues. V shed 5 bases and J shed 9 bases, with 11 bases lying between them. CDR1 and CDR2 (germline): SGHTA, FQGTGA. This chain's CDR3 is CASSAEDSEQFF. As DNA, the CDR3 is TGTGCCAGCAGCGCCGAAGACTCTGAGCAGTTCTTC.

This chain connects TRBV27 to TRBJ1-1; D is unclear. This CDR3 is built from 14 residues. The germline V gene encodes CDR1 MNHEY and CDR2 SMNVEV (reference sequence). The ends were cut back, 6 bases at V and 1 base at J, with 12 bases in the middle. DNA of the CDR3: TGTGCCAGCAGGTCCACCCGAGGGAACACTGAAGCTTTCTTT. Translating gives CASRSTRGNTEAFF.

V is TRBV28 and J is TRBJ2-5, with 7 positions matching TRBD2. V lost 6 bases to trimming and J lost 7 bases; unmatched junction nucleotides: 5. CDR3 length equals 12 residues. Germline CDR1 reads MDHEN; CDR2 reads SYDVKM. CDR3 in amino acids: CASRGDYRTQYF. CDR3 DNA sequence: TGTGCCAGCAGGGGGGACTATCGGACCCAGTACTTC.

The chain is built from TRBV19 and TRBJ2-3; the D is unclear. This CDR3 has 14 amino acids. V was clipped by 7 bases and J by 1 base, with 12 bases between them. The germline CDR1 and CDR2 sequences are LNHDA and SQIVND (reference sequence). CDR3 nucleotide sequence: TGTGCCAGTACCCGCGCTGGTCGCACAGATACGCAGTATTTT. Protein sequence: CASTRAGRTDTQYF.

This clone was seen a few times. CDR3 protein: CASSLRETGAGELFF. The DNA of the CDR3 is TGTGCCAGCAGCTTACGAGAGACAGGGGCCGGGGAGCTGTTTTTT. The rearrangement uses TRBV5-4 and TRBJ2-2, with 8 bases matching TRBD1. This CDR3 is built from 15 residues. Germline CDR1 SGHNT, CDR2 YYREEE (reference sequence). The junction had 6 bases not matched to a gene; V was cut back by 2 bases and J by 6 bases.

The chain employs TRBV5-1 and TRBJ2-5, with TRBD2 matching 11 bases. V lost 3 bases and J lost 5; bases outside the gene matches: 9. The CDR3 consists of 16 residues. Germline V gene lookup returns CDR1 SGHRS and CDR2 YFSETQ. The CDR3 loop reads CASSSRLAGPGETQYF. The CDR3 bases are TGCGCCAGCAGCTCCCGACTAGCGGGGCCCGGGGAGACCCAGTACTTC.

The V and J genes are TRBV11-2 and TRBJ2-7; TRBD1 is a possible D gene (6 bases). Germline assignment: CDR1 SGHAT and CDR2 FQNNGV. Between the trimmed V and J ends, which lost 3 bases and 2 bases, there was a span of 11 bases. This CDR3 has 14 amino acids. The CDR3 loop reads CASSLGTTTYEQYF. In nucleotides, the CDR3 is TGTGCCAGCAGCTTGGGGACAACCACCTACGAGCAGTACTTC.

This clone occurred a few times. The V call is TRBV15, the J call TRBJ2-7, with TRBD2 as a possible D gene (6 bases). CDR3 length: 15 amino acids. Germline V gene data show CDR1 as LNHNV and CDR2 as YYDKDF (reference sequence). V shed 0 bases and J shed 6 bases, with 15 bases lying between them. This CDR3 is CATSRDGGPLAEQYF. CDR3 DNA sequence: TGTGCCACCAGCAGAGATGGAGGGCCGCTGGCCGAGCAGTACTTC.

J is TRBJ2-1 and V is TRBV4-2, with a weak D call TRBD2 (6 bases). V dropped 1 base and J dropped 0 bases, with 10 bases sitting between them. The germline V gene encodes CDR1 LGHNA and CDR2 YNFKEQ. This CDR3 is built from 16 residues. The CDR3 sequence: CASSQGAGFSYNEQFF. DNA of the CDR3: TGTGCCAGCAGCCAAGGGGCGGGATTCTCCTACAATGAGCAGTTCTTC.

The chain is built from TRBV19 and TRBJ2-7; 10 bases are shared with TRBD2. This CDR3 contains 16 residues. J lost 3 bases, V lost 6 bases, and 11 bases had no gene match. CDR1 and CDR2 from the germline V gene are LNHDA and SQIVND (reference sequence). Written as DNA, the CDR3 is TGTGCCAGTAGCCAAACTAGCGGGACAGGTTTCTACGAGCAGTACTTC. This encodes CASSQTSGTGFYEQYF.

The chain combines TRBV7-9 with TRBJ1-5, with D unresolved. The germline V and J ends were trimmed by 1 base and 6 bases, with 7 bases remaining between them. The CDR3 is 13 residues long. CDR1 is SEHNR and CDR2 is FQNEAQ in the germline V gene (reference sequence). Here the CDR3 DNA reads TGTGCCAGCAGCTTAGAGGGAGGTCAGCCCCAGCATTTT. Translating gives CASSLEGGQPQHF.

With respect to this clone: Other DNA sequences in the same sample also yield this CDR3. The genes are TRBV6-5 and TRBJ1-1; D remains ambiguous. V lost 6 bases and J 1 base, leaving 15 bases between the germline ends. CDR1 is MNHEY and CDR2 is SVGAGI in the germline V gene. CDR3 length: 15 amino acids. The CDR3 reads CASSRGYAGNTEAFF. Here the CDR3 DNA reads TGTGCCAGCAGCCGTGGTTACGCGGGGAACACTGAAGCTTTCTTT.

The CDR3 sequence: CASSLWGASNQPQHF. The CDR3 coding sequence is TGTGCCAGCAGTTTATGGGGGGCAAGCAATCAGCCCCAGCATTTT. V is TRBV28 and J is TRBJ1-5; D is perhaps TRBD1 (6 bases). Trimming pared 0 bases from V and 1 base from J, leaving 7 bases between. The CDR3 length is 15 residues. Germline CDR1 reads MDHEN; CDR2 reads SYDVKM.

V gene TRBV7-9 combines with J gene TRBJ1-1; TRBD1 matches at 7 bases. CDR1 SEHNR and CDR2 FQNEAQ come from the germline V gene (reference sequence). Trimming cost V 1 base and J 6 bases; bases outside gene matches: 8. The CDR3 consists of 15 residues. CDR3 region: CASSLGPGGRSEAFF. As DNA, the CDR3 is TGTGCCAGCAGCTTAGGGCCAGGGGGAAGGTCTGAAGCTTTCTTT.

CDR3 amino acids: CASSPNLLRGRSETQYF. In DNA, the CDR3 is TGTGCCAGCAGCCCAAATCTACTCCGCGGGAGGTCGGAGACCCAGTACTTC. The rearrangement uses TRBV11-2 and TRBJ2-5, with 8 positions matching TRBD2. The CDR3 length is 17 residues. The germline CDR1 and CDR2 sequences are SGHAT and FQNNGV. The V gene end was trimmed by 5 bases and the J gene end by 5 bases; junction bases not matched to a gene: 16.

This clone has just a few counts. The gene calls are TRBV28 and TRBJ1-3; D call uncertain. Germline values: CDR1 MDHEN, CDR2 SYDVKM. V was shortened by 2 bases and J by 4 bases, with 12 bases between the two germline ends. CDR3 length: 15 residues. The CDR3 bases are TGTGCCAGCAGTTTACCCGAATTGCGGGGAAACACCATATATTTT. Protein product: CASSLPELRGNTIYF.

V is TRBV5-1 and J is TRBJ1-5; TRBD1 agrees at 7 bases. Germline CDR1 SGHRS, CDR2 YFSETQ. The V segment lost 0 bases and the J segment 7 bases; nucleotides outside the gene matches: 4. The CDR3 runs to 14 residues. As DNA, the CDR3 is TGCGCCAGCAGCTTGGTAGGGGGCGGGCAGCCCCAGCATTTT. Translated: CASSLVGGGQPQHF.

The CDR3 loop is CASTKTSSGGGYTF. Here the CDR3 DNA reads TGTGCCAGCACTAAAACGAGCAGTGGGGGCGGCTACACCTTC. The gene calls are TRBV28 and TRBJ1-2; tentatively, D is TRBD1 (6 bases). Germline CDR1 and CDR2: MDHEN and SYDVKM. V was cut by 7 bases and J by 8 bases, with 20 bases left in between. CDR3 length: 14 residues.

The CDR3 reads CASSLRDRVFEQYF. CDR3 bases: TGTGCCAGCAGTCTCCGGGACAGGGTCTTCGAGCAGTACTTC. The J gene is TRBJ2-7, the V gene TRBV6-5, with 9 bases lining up with TRBD1. The V gene end was trimmed by 5 bases and the J gene end by 6 bases; junction bases not matched to a gene: 8. Germline CDR1 MNHEY, CDR2 SVGAGI. The CDR3 length is 14 residues.

V gene TRBV7-9 combines with J gene TRBJ2-1; D gene ambiguous. CDR3 size: 12 residues. V was clipped by 4 bases and J by 9 bases, with 10 bases between them. CDR1 is SEHNR, CDR2 FQNEAQ, per germline (reference sequence). Here the CDR3 DNA reads TGTGCCAGCAGCTACCTAGGCGGTGAGCAGTTCTTC. Residues: CASSYLGGEQFF.

The chain joins TRBV2 to TRBJ2-2, with TRBD2 matching over 10 bases. With V trimmed by 2 bases and J by 8 bases, 17 bases remained unmatched. Germline values: CDR1 SNHLY, CDR2 FYNNEI. This CDR3 region has 19 residues. The CDR3 DNA reads TGTGCCAGCAGTGAATACCGTCGGACTAGCGGAGCTATCGGGGGGGAGCTGTTTTTT. It yields the protein CASSEYRRTSGAIGGELFF.

The chain carries TRBV4-3 and TRBJ2-7, with 8 nucleotides matching TRBD1. The CDR3 has 16 amino acids. V gave up 0 bases and J gave up 4 bases; unmatched junction bases: 8. CDR1 and CDR2 (germline): LGHNA, YSLEER. CDR3 DNA: TGCGCCAGCAGCCAAGATGGTGGACAGGGTTCTTACGAGCAGTACTTC. Its translation is CASSQDGGQGSYEQYF.

This chain uses TRBV21-1 with TRBJ2-3; the table gives TRBD2 as D, unverified against the DNA. TRBV21-1 is assigned pseudogene status. The CDR3 has 15 residues. The CDR3 DNA sequence: TGTGCCAGCAGCCGTGGGGGGAGGGCCCCAGATACGCAGTATTTT. It codes for CASSRGGRAPDTQYF.